This entry lists 13 T cell receptor beta chains sequenced from one sample in a study of response to subunit inactivated influenza vaccine. TCRdb analysed the RT-PCR reads with MiXCR anew, one entry per CDR3 protein. The sample contains around 760,000 distinct CDR3 sequences, approximately 15% of which appear only once. Specimen: PBMCs from blood, collected around two weeks before vaccination. These receptors were obtained from a man aged 45 to 65 who received an inactivated influenza vaccine.

This clonotype was counted many times. V and J are TRBV6-5 and TRBJ2-5; possibly TRBD2 for D (6 bases). V lost 0 bases to trimming and J lost 4 bases, with 12 bases between them. The germline V gene encodes CDR1 MNHEY and CDR2 SVGAGI. CDR3 length: 15 residues. The CDR3 spells CASSYSTGGGETQYF. The CDR3 DNA reads as TGTGCCAGCAGTTACTCGACTGGGGGAGGAGAGACCCAGTACTTC.

At least ten counts were recorded for this clonotype. This chain's CDR3 is CASSFLYNEQFF. CDR3 sequence (DNA): TGTGCCAGCAGTTTCTTGTACAATGAGCAGTTCTTC. This chain connects TRBV12-3 or TRBV12-4 to TRBJ2-1; D gene ambiguous. The CDR3 runs 12 residues. V was clipped by 3 bases and J by 4 bases, with 4 bases between them.

This chain links TRBV20-1 with TRBJ2-2; D is uncertain. CDR3 length equals 11 residues. Per the germline V gene, CDR1 is DFQATT and CDR2 is SNEGSKA (reference sequence). Trimming stripped 3 bases from V and 9 bases from J, with 8 bases between. The CDR3 protein is CSASRSWELFF. The CDR3 nucleotides are TGCAGTGCTAGTAGGTCCTGGGAGCTGTTTTTT.

V gene TRBV9 combines with J gene TRBJ1-6; D remains ambiguous. Germline CDR1 and CDR2: SGDLS and YYNGEE. Trimming removed 0 bases from V and 13 bases from J, with 11 bases in between. The CDR3 runs to 13 residues. CDR3 protein: CASSVGGRSPLHF. Written as DNA, the CDR3 is TGTGCCAGCAGCGTAGGGGGTCGGTCGCCCCTCCACTTT.

This clonotype was recorded a few times. CDR3 DNA: TGTGCCTGGAGTGTTTTTGCGACCGGGGAGCTGTTTTTT. It codes for CAWSVFATGELFF. The V call is TRBV30, the J call TRBJ2-2; D is ambiguous. The CDR3 totals 13 residues. Deletions cut 0 bases from V and 5 bases from J, with 7 bases between. Germline assignment: CDR1 GTSNPN and CDR2 SVGIG (reference sequence).

This clonotype was found many times. The gene calls are TRBV9 and TRBJ2-1; D possibly corresponds to TRBD1 (5 bases). The germline CDR1 and CDR2 sequences are SGDLS and YYNGEE. V gave up 1 base and J gave up 7 bases, with 18 bases separating them. CDR3 size: 16 residues. CDR3 amino acids: CASSVRSRGAANEQFF. The CDR3, as DNA: TGTGCCAGCAGCGTACGGTCACGTGGGGCAGCAAATGAGCAGTTCTTC.

The table lists this clonotype with many counts. V and J are TRBV6-1 and TRBJ1-1; the D gene is possibly TRBD1 (6 bases). Between the trimmed V and J ends, which lost 3 bases and 4 bases, there was a span of 15 bases. This CDR3 region has 15 residues. Germline CDR1 reads MNHNS; CDR2 reads SASEGT. CDR3 residues: CASSEPQGKGTEAFF. CDR3 nucleotides: TGTGCCAGCAGTGAGCCCCAGGGGAAGGGCACTGAAGCTTTCTTT.

The V and J genes are TRBV6-5 and TRBJ1-1, with 7 bases that match TRBD1. Germline CDR1 MNHEY, CDR2 SVGAGI. The CDR3 contains 16 residues. V shed 3 bases and J 2 bases; nucleotides not matched to a gene: 9. Here the CDR3 DNA reads TGTGCCAGCAGTTATCAGCCAGGGGGATTTAACACTGAAGCTTTCTTT. Its translation: CASSYQPGGFNTEAFF.

In its sample, this clonotype was seen a few times. The chain links TRBV4-3 to TRBJ1-4; D is undetermined. V was cut by 0 bases and J by 11 bases, with 16 bases left in between. The V gene's germline CDR1 is LGHNA and CDR2 YSLEER. The CDR3 extends over 15 amino acids. CDR3 bases: TGCGCCAGCAGCCAAGAAGTGAGGGTACGACCCAAACTGTTTTTT. Translating gives CASSQEVRVRPKLFF.

This clonotype was seen many times. The chain is built from TRBV28 and TRBJ1-2; D might be TRBD1 (6 bases). V was pared by 5 bases and J by 3 bases, with 13 bases between. The CDR3 length is 14 residues. Germline CDR1 reads MDHEN; CDR2 reads SYDVKM. The CDR3 loop is CASSPLGTYYGYTF. DNA of the CDR3: TGTGCCAGCAGTCCCTTGGGGACATACTATGGCTACACCTTC.

The chain employs TRBV6-1 and TRBJ1-1; 7 bases fit TRBD1. J gave up 5 bases and V 7 bases, and 7 bases lay outside the gene matches. This CDR3 contains 13 residues. The V gene's germline CDR1 is MNHNS and CDR2 SASEGT. The CDR3 DNA sequence: TGTGCCAGCACAAGACAGGGCGGGACTGAAGCTTTCTTT. Translating gives CASTRQGGTEAFF.

J is TRBJ2-3 and V is TRBV29-1; D not certain. V lost 7 bases to trimming and J lost 2 bases, with 4 bases between them. This CDR3 has 10 residues. Germline loops: CDR1 SQVTM, CDR2 ANQGSEA. The CDR3 coding sequence is TGCAGCGAACACACAGATACGCAGTATTTT. Its protein product is CSEHTDTQYF.

This sequence joins TRBV28 and TRBJ1-5; unclear D gene. The V gene lost 2 bases and the J gene lost 1 base, with 9 bases spanning the gap. The germline V gene encodes CDR1 MDHEN and CDR2 SYDVKM. This CDR3 is built from 15 residues. This CDR3 is CASSLTGTSNQPQHF. The CDR3 region has the DNA TGTGCCAGCAGTTTAACCGGAACAAGCAATCAGCCCCAGCATTTT. Full variable domain (outside the CDR3, taken from reference TRBV28 and TRBJ1-5): DVKVTQSSRYLVKRTGEKVFLECVQDMDHENMFWYRQDPGLGLRLIYFSYDVKMKEKGDIPEGYSVSREKKERFSLILESASTNQTSMYLCASSLTGTSNQPQHFGDGTRLSIL.